This is a list of T cell receptor beta chains from one sample in a study of blood T cells in healthy people across ages. Via MiXCR, TCRdb re-called the 5' RACE reads, giving one row per CDR3 protein. In the table there are approximately 1,000,000 distinct CDR3 sequences, around two fifths of which are singletons. The sequenced sample consisted of blood. These receptors came from a man younger than 35 in good health. CDR3s include the opening cysteine and the closing phenylalanine or tryptophan. The D gene is left open where the match is weak. Clone size is given for some rows only: seen once, a few or many times, or a class if the clone is expanded.

CDR3 DNA	CDR3 protein	J gene	clone size	D gene	V gene
TGTGCCAGCAGCGTAACGAGAACTGAAGCTTTCTTT	CASSVTRTEAFF	TRBJ1-1	-	-	TRBV2
TGCGCCAGCAGGCCCAGACAGCAGTACACTGAAGCTTTCTTT	CASRPRQQYTEAFF	TRBJ1-1	few	-	TRBV5-1
TGTGCCAGCAGCCAAACTGGGGTTTTGACTGAAGCTTTCTTT	CASSQTGVLTEAFF	TRBJ1-1	-	-	TRBV3-1
TGTGCCAGCATCGATTCTAACTATGGCTACACCTTC	CASIDSNYGYTF	TRBJ1-2	few	-	TRBV27
TGTGCCAGCAGCTTACCTCTTGACAGTGCTAGCACAGATACGCAGTATTTT	CASSLPLDSASTDTQYF	TRBJ2-3	-	-	TRBV7-6
TGCGCCAGCAGCCAAGAAGGAGGGGACCTACTCATTTCCTACGAGCAGTACTTC	CASSQEGGDLLISYEQYF	TRBJ2-7	-	-	TRBV4-3
TGCGCCAGCAGCTTGGATGGCAATCAGCCCCGGCATTTT	CASSLDGNQPRHF	TRBJ1-5	-	-	TRBV5-1
TGCGCCAGCAGCCAAGATGCGGGTTTCAGAGATCAGCCCCAGCATTTT	CASSQDAGFRDQPQHF	TRBJ1-5	few	-	TRBV4-3
TGCGCCAGCAGCCAAGATAGCGGGGTAGGCGAAAAACTGTTTTTT	CASSQDSGVGEKLFF	TRBJ1-4	-	-	TRBV4-1
TGTGCCAGCAGCCCCTCCCCCTCACAGGAAGCTTTCTTT	CASSPSPSQEAFF	TRBJ1-1	few	-	TRBV5-4
TGTGCCAGCAGTTACTCGAATTTGGGGTCCGGGGAGCTGTTTTTT	CASSYSNLGSGELFF	TRBJ2-2	few	-	TRBV6-5
TGCAGTGCTAGGTCTCTTCAGGGGTTAAATACGCAGTATTTT	CSARSLQGLNTQYF	TRBJ2-3	few	-	TRBV20-1
TGTGCCAGCAGAACACTCAGGGGTAACTATGGCTACACCTTC	CASRTLRGNYGYTF	TRBJ1-2	-	-	TRBV6-6
TGCAGTGCTAGTTTGGGACCGGCCGATACGCAGTATTTT	CSASLGPADTQYF	TRBJ2-3	few	-	TRBV20-1
TGTGCCAGCAGTTCGGGACAGATGAACACTGAAGCTTTCTTT	CASSSGQMNTEAFF	TRBJ1-1	many	TRBD1	TRBV27
TGTGCCAGCAGTGCCGCTCGGGGGGGGATCAGCAGGTGGGATGGCTACACCTTC	CASSAARGGISRWDGYTF	TRBJ1-2	-	-	TRBV12-3/TRBV12-4
TGTGCCAGCAACCCGCGGGCAGGATACAATGAGCAGTTCTTC	CASNPRAGYNEQFF	TRBJ2-1	few	-	TRBV12-3/TRBV12-4
TGTGCCAGCAGCTTAGAACCCCTATCTATACTTTCTAGCTATGGCTACACCTTC	CASSLEPLSILSSYGYTF	TRBJ1-2	-	-	TRBV7-2
TGTGCCAGCAGCTTAGTGGGTCCGGGGGAGCAGTACTTC	CASSLVGPGEQYF	TRBJ2-7	-	-	TRBV7-8
TGCAGTGCTGGGGCGGGGGCGAACACCGGGGAGCTGTTTTTT	CSAGAGANTGELFF	TRBJ2-2	-	TRBD2	TRBV20-1
TGTGCTACCAGCGGGGCCCCCAATGAGCAGTTCTTC	CATSGAPNEQFF	TRBJ2-1	few	TRBD2	TRBV3-1
TGCAGTGCCCGAGATGGAGGAGCTCTCTCCAAGCCCCAGCATTTT	CSARDGGALSKPQHF	TRBJ1-5	few	-	TRBV20-1
TGCGCCAGCAGTCGAGGAGGTGGCACTTATAATGAAAAACTGTTTTTT	CASSRGGGTYNEKLFF	TRBJ1-4	-	-	TRBV4-3
TGCGCCAGCAGCCAATATGCGGACAAGCGAAACAATGAGCAGTTCTTC	CASSQYADKRNNEQFF	TRBJ2-1	-	-	TRBV4-1
TGCAGTGCCCCCCCCCAGGGGAACACTGAAGCTTTCTTT	CSAPPQGNTEAFF	TRBJ1-1	-	-	TRBV20-1
TGTGCCTGGAGGCTACTAGCGGGGATTGAGACCCAGTACTTC	CAWRLLAGIETQYF	TRBJ2-5	-	TRBD2	TRBV30